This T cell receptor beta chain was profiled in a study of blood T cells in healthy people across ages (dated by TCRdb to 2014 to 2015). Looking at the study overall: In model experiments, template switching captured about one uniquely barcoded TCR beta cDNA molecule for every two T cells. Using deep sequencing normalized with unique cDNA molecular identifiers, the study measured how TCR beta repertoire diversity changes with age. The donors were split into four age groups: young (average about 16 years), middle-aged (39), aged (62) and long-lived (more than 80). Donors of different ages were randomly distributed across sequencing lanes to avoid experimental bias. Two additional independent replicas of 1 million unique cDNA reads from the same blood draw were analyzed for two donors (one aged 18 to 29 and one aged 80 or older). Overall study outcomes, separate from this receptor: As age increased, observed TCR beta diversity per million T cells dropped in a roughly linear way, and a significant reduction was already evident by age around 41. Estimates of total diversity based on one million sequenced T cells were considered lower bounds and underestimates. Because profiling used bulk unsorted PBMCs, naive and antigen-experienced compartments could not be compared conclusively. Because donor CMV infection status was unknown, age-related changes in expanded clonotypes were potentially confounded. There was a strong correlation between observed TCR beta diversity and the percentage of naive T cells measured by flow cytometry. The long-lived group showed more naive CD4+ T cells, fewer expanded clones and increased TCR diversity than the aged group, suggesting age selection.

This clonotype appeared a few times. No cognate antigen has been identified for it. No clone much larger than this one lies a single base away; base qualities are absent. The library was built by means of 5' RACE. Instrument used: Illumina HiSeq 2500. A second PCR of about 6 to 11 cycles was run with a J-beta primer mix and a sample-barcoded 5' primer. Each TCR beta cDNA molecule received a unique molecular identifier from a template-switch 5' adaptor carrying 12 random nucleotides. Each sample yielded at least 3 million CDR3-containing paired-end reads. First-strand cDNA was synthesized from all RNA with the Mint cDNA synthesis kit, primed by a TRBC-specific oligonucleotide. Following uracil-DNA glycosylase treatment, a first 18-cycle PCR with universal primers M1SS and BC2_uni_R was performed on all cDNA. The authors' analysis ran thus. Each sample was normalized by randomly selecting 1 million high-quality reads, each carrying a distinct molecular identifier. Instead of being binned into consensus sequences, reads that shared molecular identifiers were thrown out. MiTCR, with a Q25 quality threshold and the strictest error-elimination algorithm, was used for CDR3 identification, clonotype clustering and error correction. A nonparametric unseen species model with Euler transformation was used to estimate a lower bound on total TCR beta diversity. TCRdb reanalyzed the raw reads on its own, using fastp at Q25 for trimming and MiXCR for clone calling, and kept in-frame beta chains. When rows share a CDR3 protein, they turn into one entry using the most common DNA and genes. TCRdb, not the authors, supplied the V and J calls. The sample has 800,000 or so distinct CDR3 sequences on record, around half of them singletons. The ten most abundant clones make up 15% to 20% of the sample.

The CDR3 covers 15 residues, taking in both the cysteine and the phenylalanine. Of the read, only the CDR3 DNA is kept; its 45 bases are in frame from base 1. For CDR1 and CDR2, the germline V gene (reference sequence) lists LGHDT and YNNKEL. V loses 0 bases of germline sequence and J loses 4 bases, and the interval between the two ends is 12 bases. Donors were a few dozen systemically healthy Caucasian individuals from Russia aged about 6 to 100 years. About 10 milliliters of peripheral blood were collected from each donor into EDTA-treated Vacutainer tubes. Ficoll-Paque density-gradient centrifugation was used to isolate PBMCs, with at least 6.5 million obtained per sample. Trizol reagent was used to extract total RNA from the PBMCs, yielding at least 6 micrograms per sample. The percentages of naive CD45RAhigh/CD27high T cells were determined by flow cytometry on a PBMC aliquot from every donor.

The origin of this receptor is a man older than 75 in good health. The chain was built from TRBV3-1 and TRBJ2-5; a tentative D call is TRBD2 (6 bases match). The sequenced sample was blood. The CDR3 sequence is CASSQDSSGRETQYF. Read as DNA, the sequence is TGTGCCAGCAGCCAAGATTCGTCCGGGAGAGAGACCCAGTACTTC.